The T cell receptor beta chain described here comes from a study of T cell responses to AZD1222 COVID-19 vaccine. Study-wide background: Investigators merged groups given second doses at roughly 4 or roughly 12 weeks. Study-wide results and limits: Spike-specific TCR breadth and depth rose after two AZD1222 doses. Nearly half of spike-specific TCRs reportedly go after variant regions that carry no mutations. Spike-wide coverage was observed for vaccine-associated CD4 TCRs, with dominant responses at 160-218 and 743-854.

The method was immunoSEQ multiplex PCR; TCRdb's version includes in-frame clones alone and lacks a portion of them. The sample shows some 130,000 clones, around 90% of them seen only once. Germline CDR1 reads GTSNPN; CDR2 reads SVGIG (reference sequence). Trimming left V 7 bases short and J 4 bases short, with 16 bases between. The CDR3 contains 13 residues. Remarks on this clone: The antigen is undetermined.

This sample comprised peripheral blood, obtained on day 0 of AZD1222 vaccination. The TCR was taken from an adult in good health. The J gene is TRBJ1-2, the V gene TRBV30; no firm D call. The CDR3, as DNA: TGTGCCTTTTACAGCCGCCAGATCTATGGCTACACCTTC. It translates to CAFYSRQIYGYTF.